Presented here are 10 T cell receptor beta chains from one specimen sequenced in a study of read filtering for tumor transcriptome and immune sequencing. This library used around 400 ng RNA and molecular barcoded adaptors spanning alpha/delta and beta/gamma chains. TCRdb fed the reads into MiXCR, producing one record per CDR3 protein. Seen here are about 130,000 distinct CDR3 sequences, less than 15% observed once, and the top ten hold around 8.2%. The sample consisted of a population of CD138-negative cells sorted from bone marrow. These TCRs come from a donor at least 40 years old with multiple myeloma.

To note about this clonotype: An end of the junction does not agree with germline; a read error may underlie this. The chain uses TRBV20-1 and TRBJ2-6, with D perhaps being TRBD1 or TRBD2 (6 bases each). This CDR3 region has 14 residues. From germline, CDR1 is DFQATT and CDR2 SNEGSKA (reference sequence). The CDR3 coding sequence is TGCAGTGCTAGGCGGGGAGCAGGGGACAACGTCCTGACTTTC. Protein: CSARRGAGDNVLTF.

This clonotype came up many times. V usage is TRBV9 and J usage is TRBJ1-1; no reliable D call. Germline V gene lookup returns CDR1 SGDLS and CDR2 YYNGEE. The CDR3 extends over 14 amino acids. The ends were cut back, 0 bases at V and 0 bases at J, with 6 bases in the middle. Here the CDR3 DNA reads TGTGCCAGCAGCGTAGGTCGGATGAACACTGAAGCTTTCTTT. Its translation is CASSVGRMNTEAFF. The full variable domain, completed using reference TRBV9 and TRBJ1-1, is DSGVTQTPKHLITATGQRVTLRCSPRSGDLSVYWYQQSLDQGLQFLIQYYNGEERAKGNILERFSAQQFPDLHSELNLSSLELGDSALYFCASSVGRMNTEAFFGQGTRLTVV.

This clonotype appeared many times. The V gene is TRBV12-3 or TRBV12-4, the J gene TRBJ2-1, with 11 bases identical to TRBD2. The CDR3 totals 14 residues. V shed 2 bases and J 8 bases; nucleotides not matched to a gene: 2. CDR3: CASSLLAGGHEQFF. DNA of the CDR3: TGTGCCAGCAGTTTACTAGCGGGAGGTCATGAGCAGTTCTTC.

This clonotype came up many times. The J gene is TRBJ2-1, the V gene TRBV20-1, with 13 bases identical to TRBD2. The germline CDR1 and CDR2 sequences are DFQATT and SNEGSKA (reference sequence). V shed 6 bases and J 4 bases; nucleotides not matched to a gene: 6. This CDR3 has 15 amino acids. The CDR3 protein is CSATTSGRGYNEQFF. In DNA, the CDR3 is TGCAGTGCCACAACTAGCGGGAGGGGTTACAATGAGCAGTTCTTC.

This clonotype was seen only a few times. Possible read error: a much larger clone is one base away. The rearrangement uses TRBV6-2 or TRBV6-3 and TRBJ1-5; 10 nucleotides line up with TRBD1. The length of the CDR3 is 15 residues. Germline CDR1 reads MNHEY; CDR2 reads SVGEGT. The CDR3 here is CASSPQTGGNHPQHF. The CDR3 bases are TGTGCCAGCAGTCCCCAGACAGGGGGCAATCATCCCCAGCATTTT.

This clonotype was detected ten times or more. The chain joins TRBV19 to TRBJ1-1; D gene ambiguous. Trimming stripped 9 bases from V and 1 base from J, with 12 bases between. This CDR3 has 13 amino acids. Germline CDR1 reads LNHDA; CDR2 reads SQIVND (reference sequence). The DNA for the CDR3 is TGTGCCAGCCTACGAACAAGGAACACTGAAGCTTTCTTT. Translated, it gives CASLRTRNTEAFF.

The table lists this clonotype with many counts. The germline gene is not matched at one end of the junction; a read error may be the cause. The chain couples TRBV5-1 to TRBJ2-5, with a possible D match to TRBD1 (6 bases). The CDR3 has 13 residues. CDR1 and CDR2 from the germline V gene are SGHRS and YFSETQ. CDR3 sequence reads: CASSLGGQETQYF. CDR3 DNA: TGTGCCAGCAGCTTAGGGGGCCAAGAGACCCAGTACTTC.

This clonotype was observed many times. V usage is TRBV10-3 and J usage is TRBJ2-7, with 11 bases identical to TRBD1. The CDR3 is made up of 13 amino acids. Per the germline V gene, CDR1 is ENHRY and CDR2 is SYGVKD. The J segment lost 11 bases and the V segment lost 4 bases, leaving 7 bases of the junction unmatched. Here the CDR3 DNA reads TGTGCCATCAGTGTCGAGGGACAGGGGGTTAAGTACTTC. As protein: CAISVEGQGVKYF.

This clonotype was picked up a small number of times. The chain carries TRBV4-1 and TRBJ1-1; no clear D. V was clipped by 0 bases and J by 0 bases, with 8 bases between them. The CDR3 has 15 residues. In germline, CDR1 is MGHRA, CDR2 YSYEKL. CDR3 amino acids: CASSQDPLMNTEAFF. The CDR3, as DNA: TGCGCCAGCAGCCAAGATCCACTTATGAACACTGAAGCTTTCTTT.

This clonotype was seen ten or more times. The V gene is TRBV7-9, the J gene TRBJ2-1, with unresolved D. This CDR3 region has 16 residues. Germline values: CDR1 SEHNR, CDR2 FQNEAQ (reference sequence). Trimming stripped 0 bases from V and 5 bases from J, with 14 bases between. The CDR3, as DNA: TGTGCCAGCAGCTTAGCGCTTTCTACGGCACACAATGAGCAGTTCTTC. This codes for CASSLALSTAHNEQFF.